The clone carrying this TCR beta chain was detected a few times. The target antigen is unknown. The record originates from a study of T cells in Graves' hyperthyroidism and ophthalmopathy. Ophthalmopathy patients all had a Clinical Activity Score of at least 3, a NOSPECS grade of at least 4 and disease under 3 months old. The study, taken as a whole, reports: Appearing also in blood were most of the thyroid clonotypes expanded above 0.001.

The CDR3 covers 16 residues. V lost 0 bases, J lost 7 bases, and 6 bases stayed unmatched. Germline loops: CDR1 LGHNA, CDR2 YNFKEQ. Regions amplified from RNA transcripts were the TCR beta CDR3 regions. Initially, a first-round RT-PCR of the TCR CDR3 employed the HTBI primer set. One entry per CDR3 protein results from TCRdb running MiXCR on the multiplex PCR reads. The sample consists of over 350,000 distinct CDR3 sequences, more than 12% of them appearing once. This sequence joins TRBV4-2 and TRBJ2-2, with 9 bases fitting TRBD2. Specimen: blood. This receptor was identified in a man aged 45 to 65 with Graves' ophthalmopathy. CDR3 DNA sequence: TGTGCCAGCAGCCAAGAACTAGCGGGCTTAGTCGGGGAGCTGTTTTTT. Translated: CASSQELAGLVGELFF.